One sample yielded the 31 T cell receptor beta chains listed below, sequenced in a study of early T cells in non-severe SARS-CoV-2 infection. TCRdb redid the calling of the 5' RACE reads with MiXCR, one entry per CDR3 protein. The top ten clones hold approximately 7.3% of a sample with nearly 110,000 distinct CDR3 sequences, around 10% of them seen once. Material for sequencing was whole blood. These receptor sequences come from an adult who was a healthcare worker with PCR-confirmed SARS-CoV-2 infection or an uninfected control (not recorded which).

The genes are TRBV25-1 and TRBJ1-1; possibly TRBD1 for D (6 bases). Trimming stripped 0 bases from V and 12 bases from J, with 17 bases between. Germline V lookup: CDR1 MGHDK, CDR2 SYGVNS. The CDR3 runs 14 residues. CDR3 bases: TGTGCCAGCAGTGAATATGGGGACACGGATAGGACTTTCTTT. Translating it yields CASSEYGDTDRTFF. The whole variable domain, remainder taken from reference TRBV25-1 and TRBJ1-1, is EADIYQTPRYLVIGTGKKITLECSQTMGHDKMYWYQQDPGMELHLIHYSYGVNSTEKGDLSSESTVSRIRTEHFPLTLESARPSHTSQYLCASSEYGDTDRTFFGQGTRLTVV.

With regard to this clonotype: A much larger clone sits a single nucleotide away, making a read error possible. The rearrangement links TRBV20-1 to TRBJ2-7; 7 positions match TRBD2. CDR3 length: 13 residues. V lost 4 bases and J lost 6; bases outside the gene matches: 9. Germline lookup yields CDR1 DFQATT and CDR2 SNEGSKA (reference sequence). The CDR3 DNA reads as TGCAGTGCTATGGGACTAAAAACCTGCGAGCAGTACTTC. Its translation is CSAMGLKTCEQYF.

There are many counts of this clonotype. The V and J genes are TRBV5-1 and TRBJ1-1; D is perhaps TRBD1 (5 bases). Trimming removed 0 bases from V and 4 bases from J, with 10 bases in between. Germline lookup yields CDR1 SGHRS and CDR2 YFSETQ. The CDR3 spans 14 residues. Here the CDR3 DNA reads TGCGCCAGCAGCTTGGTAGGGGTTGGCACTGAAGCTTTCTTT. As protein: CASSLVGVGTEAFF.

This clonotype was observed a handful of times. The rearrangement uses TRBV3-1 and TRBJ2-1, with 11 bases matching TRBD2. This CDR3 has 18 residues. CDR1 is LGHDT, CDR2 YNNKEL, per germline (reference sequence). Trimming took 0 bases from V and 7 from J; bases not matched to a gene: 11. CDR3 loop: CASSQDLSGLAAWNEQFF. CDR3 nucleotides: TGTGCCAGCAGCCAAGATCTTTCGGGACTAGCGGCCTGGAATGAGCAGTTCTTC.

This clonotype was recorded at least ten times. The rearrangement uses TRBV7-2 and TRBJ1-2; D unclear. V gave up 1 base and J gave up 4 bases, with 10 bases separating them. There are 14 residues in the CDR3. Germline CDR1 reads SGHTA; CDR2 reads FQGNSA. CDR3 sequence reads: CASSLVMASYGYTF. CDR3 nucleotides: TGTGCCAGCAGCTTAGTCATGGCGTCCTATGGCTACACCTTC.

This clonotype has only a few counts. The chain links TRBV20-1 to TRBJ2-5; D gene unclear. Germline V gene lookup returns CDR1 DFQATT and CDR2 SNEGSKA (reference sequence). CDR3 length: 11 residues. The ends were cut back, 4 bases at V and 4 bases at J, with 7 bases in the middle. CDR3 protein: CSATLAETQYF. The CDR3 DNA is TGCAGTGCTACGTTGGCAGAGACCCAGTACTTC.

The chain uses TRBV3-1 and TRBJ2-2; D perhaps matches TRBD2 (6 bases). The germline V gene encodes CDR1 LGHDT and CDR2 YNNKEL (reference sequence). Trimming removed 4 bases at V and 3 bases at J, with 15 bases between. CDR3 length: 16 amino acids. The DNA of the CDR3 is TGTGCCAGCAGCCTACCCGGGGGTCGTGACACCGGGGAGCTGTTTTTT. It yields the protein CASSLPGGRDTGELFF.

There are many counts of this clonotype. The chain joins TRBV28 to TRBJ2-3; 9 bases map to TRBD1. This CDR3 is built from 14 residues. Looked up from germline, CDR1 is MDHEN and CDR2 is SYDVKM. The trim removed 4 bases at V and 4 bases at J, leaving 3 bases unmatched. This CDR3 reads CASSSGQGADTQYF. DNA for the CDR3: TGTGCCAGCAGTTCGGGACAGGGTGCAGATACGCAGTATTTT.

The CDR3 sequence: CASSLQGQGSYGYTF. The CDR3 nucleotides are TGCGCCAGCAGCCTTCAGGGACAGGGGTCTTATGGCTACACCTTC. The V gene is TRBV4-3, the J gene TRBJ1-2; 10 bases are shared with TRBD1. This CDR3 contains 15 residues. The V and J ends lost 4 bases and 5 bases, in that order; junction bases with no gene match: 7. Germline V lookup: CDR1 LGHNA, CDR2 YSLEER.

The chain recombines TRBV27 with TRBJ2-7; 10 bases align to TRBD2. The germline V gene has CDR1 MNHEY and CDR2 SMNVEV (reference sequence). J lost 4 bases, V lost 6 bases, and 6 bases had no gene match. The CDR3 runs to 14 residues. DNA for the CDR3: TGTGCCAGCAGGCGGTCTAGCGGGAGATACGAGCAGTACTTC. As protein: CASRRSSGRYEQYF.

The rearrangement links TRBV2 to TRBJ2-7; D gene uncertain. CDR3 length equals 14 residues. Germline V gene data show CDR1 as SNHLY and CDR2 as FYNNEI. Between the trimmed V and J ends, which lost 7 bases and 7 bases, there was a span of 20 bases. The CDR3 DNA sequence: TGTGCCAGCACGTCCGGAGTCAAATCCGTAGAGCAGTACTTC. Its protein product is CASTSGVKSVEQYF.

The J gene is TRBJ1-3, the V gene TRBV12-3 or TRBV12-4; no reliable D call. This CDR3 has 13 residues. Trimming stripped 3 bases from V and 7 bases from J, with 10 bases between. CDR3 amino acids: CASSLASRNTIYF. The CDR3 nucleotides are TGTGCCAGCAGTTTGGCCAGTAGGAACACCATATATTTT.

The chain uses TRBV28 and TRBJ1-3; the D is unclear. Germline V gene data show CDR1 as MDHEN and CDR2 as SYDVKM. The CDR3 is 12 amino acids. V lost 8 bases, J lost 0 bases, and 5 bases lay in between. DNA for the CDR3: TGTGCCAGCGGCGGCTCTGGAAACACCATATATTTT. Amino acids: CASGGSGNTIYF.

The rearrangement uses TRBV2 and TRBJ2-7; unclear D gene. From germline, CDR1 is SNHLY and CDR2 FYNNEI. The CDR3 spans 12 residues. The germline V and J ends were trimmed by 5 bases and 7 bases, with 12 bases remaining between them. Here the CDR3 DNA reads TGTGCCAGCAGTCAGCAGCTAGGAGAGCAGTACTTC. This codes for CASSQQLGEQYF.

Ten or more counts support this clonotype. V usage is TRBV14 and J usage is TRBJ2-1; 10 bases line up with TRBD2. The CDR3 is made up of 15 amino acids. Germline CDR1 is SGHDN and CDR2 is FVKESK. The V gene end was trimmed by 2 bases and the J gene end by 8 bases; junction bases not matched to a gene: 6. CDR3 protein: CASSQMASGSYEQFF. The CDR3 DNA is TGTGCCAGCAGCCAAATGGCTAGCGGGAGCTATGAGCAGTTCTTC.

This clonotype was seen at least ten times. The CDR3: CASSQGIVGPPFPEQYF. The CDR3 DNA follows: TGCGCCAGCAGCCAAGGGATAGTGGGACCGCCATTTCCCGAGCAGTACTTC. J is TRBJ2-7 and V is TRBV4-1; D assignment may be TRBD1 or TRBD2 (5 bases each). Germline V gives CDR1 MGHRA, CDR2 YSYEKL. Deletions cut 1 base from V and 6 bases from J, with 22 bases between. The CDR3 sequence is 17 residues long.

In its sample, this clonotype was seen a few times. The chain links TRBV7-2 to TRBJ2-1, with D maybe TRBD2 (6 bases). CDR1 is SGHTA and CDR2 is FQGNSA in the germline V gene. This CDR3 is built from 15 residues. V was pared by 5 bases and J by 2 bases, with 13 bases between. The CDR3 here is CASSPQVAAYNEQFF. The CDR3, as DNA: TGTGCCAGCAGCCCCCAGGTAGCGGCCTACAATGAGCAGTTCTTC.

The chain is built from TRBV12-3 or TRBV12-4 and TRBJ2-1, with a possible D match to TRBD1 (5 bases). The V end lost 5 bases, the J end lost 5 bases, and 10 bases lay between the germline ends. The CDR3 extends over 13 amino acids. The CDR3 reads CASSQGVHNEQFF. The DNA for the CDR3 is TGTGCCAGCAGTCAGGGTGTCCACAATGAGCAGTTCTTC.

This clonotype was seen more than once but under ten times. V and J are TRBV9 and TRBJ2-7; TRBD1 matches 9 bases. Germline CDR1 SGDLS, CDR2 YYNGEE. After removal of 2 bases from V and 7 bases from J, the junction contained 4 bases not matched to a gene. This CDR3 contains 13 residues. Here the CDR3 reads CASSVEGTGEQYF. DNA of the CDR3: TGTGCCAGCAGCGTCGAGGGGACAGGGGAGCAGTACTTC.

This clonotype occurred many times. J is TRBJ1-5 and V is TRBV3-1; perhaps TRBD1 as D (6 bases). This CDR3 is 14 amino acids long. V dropped 2 bases and J dropped 6 bases, with 11 bases sitting between them. CDR1 is LGHDT, CDR2 YNNKEL, per germline (reference sequence). The CDR3 nucleotides read TGTGCCAGCAGCCAATCAGGGGTCGGTCAGCCCCAGCATTTT. It yields the protein CASSQSGVGQPQHF.

This clonotype was picked up many times. The V and J genes are TRBV11-1 and TRBJ2-1; D is uncertain. The V end lost 4 bases, the J end lost 7 bases, and 11 bases lay between the germline ends. The CDR3 is 13 residues long. Germline CDR1 SGHAT, CDR2 FQDESV (reference sequence). CDR3 in DNA: TGTGCCAGCAGCTGGCCACGGCTAAATGAGCAGTTCTTC. This codes for CASSWPRLNEQFF. Based on the CDR3 plus reference TRBV11-1 and TRBJ2-1, the full variable domain is EAEVAQSPRYKITEKSQAVAFWCDPISGHATLYWYRQILGQGPELLVQFQDESVVDDSQLPKDRFSAERLKGVDSTLKIQPAELGDSAMYLCASSWPRLNEQFFGPGTRLTVL.

In this sample, this clonotype turned up many times. The chain combines TRBV6-4 with TRBJ2-1, with 13 bases lining up with TRBD2. V was pared by 0 bases and J by 12 bases, with 2 bases of the junction left unmatched. This CDR3 region has 14 residues. The germline V gene encodes CDR1 MRHNA and CDR2 SNTAGT. This CDR3 reads CASSDSTSGGRQFF. DNA of the CDR3: TGTGCCAGCAGTGACTCGACTAGCGGGGGGCGGCAGTTCTTC.

Only a few counts were recorded for this clonotype. CDR3 in DNA: TGTGCCAGCACTCTAAAACCGGGGCCCTACGAGCAGTACTTC. Protein: CASTLKPGPYEQYF. The chain joins TRBV6-5 to TRBJ2-7; D is perhaps TRBD1 or TRBD2 (5 bases each). V was cut by 7 bases and J by 2 bases, with 15 bases left in between. Germline V gene data show CDR1 as MNHEY and CDR2 as SVGAGI. The length of the CDR3 is 14 residues.

This clonotype was counted between two and nine times. The chain combines TRBV3-1 with TRBJ1-1, with a tentative D call TRBD1 (5 bases). The V and J ends lost 1 base and 1 base respectively, with 7 bases between them. Germline CDR1 reads LGHDT; CDR2 reads YNNKEL (reference sequence). The CDR3 loop spans 14 amino acids. The chain's CDR3 is CASSQVGGNTEAFF. The CDR3 coding sequence is TGTGCCAGCAGCCAAGTCGGGGGGAACACTGAAGCTTTCTTT.

This chain links TRBV23-1 with TRBJ2-5; no clear D gene. TRBV23-1 carries the ORF label, with uncertain function. The CDR3 is made up of 14 amino acids. Trimming took off 4 bases at V and 1 base at J, with 10 bases between the two ends. DNA of the CDR3: TGCGCCAGCAGTCTAGGTGGCTGCCAAGAGACCCAGTACTTC. Translation gives CASSLGGCQETQYF.

This clonotype was found a few times. The chain is built from TRBV28 and TRBJ1-1; 7 bases fit TRBD1. CDR1 and CDR2 from the germline V gene are MDHEN and SYDVKM. J gave up 9 bases and V 4 bases, and 11 bases lay outside the gene matches. CDR3 length: 14 amino acids. The CDR3 DNA is TGTGCCAGCAGTTCCGTGACAGGGACAACAAAAGCTTTCTTT. It translates to CASSSVTGTTKAFF.

In this sample, this clonotype turned up many times. V is TRBV20-1 and J is TRBJ1-1; D is undetermined. V lost 3 bases, J lost 2 bases, and 7 bases lay in between. CDR1 and CDR2 (germline): DFQATT, SNEGSKA (reference sequence). The CDR3 consists of 12 residues. CDR3 in amino acids: CSARSLNTEAFF. The CDR3 DNA is TGCAGTGCTAGGTCACTTAACACTGAAGCTTTCTTT.

Points on this clonotype: Germline and junction disagree at one end, which may indicate a read error. This chain connects TRBV12-3 or TRBV12-4 to TRBJ2-7; D is unclear. The CDR3 runs 11 residues. This CDR3 reads CASSEGRSVCF. The CDR3 bases are TGTGCCAGCAGTGAAGGACGGTCGGTTTGCTTC.

This clonotype turned up a few times. The chain recombines TRBV5-1 with TRBJ2-1; 8 positions match TRBD2. Trimming at V came to 2 bases and at J to 3 bases, leaving 7 bases not matched to a gene. Germline V gene lookup returns CDR1 SGHRS and CDR2 YFSETQ. This CDR3 has 16 residues. CDR3 DNA: TGCGCCAGCAGCTTACCCGGGACTAGGCTCTACAATGAGCAGTTCTTC. Its translation: CASSLPGTRLYNEQFF.

This clonotype was counted at least ten times. CDR3 sequence (DNA): TGTGCCAGCAGTTTTGGGGGCGGCGAGCAGTACTTC. Protein sequence: CASSFGGGEQYF. This chain links TRBV28 with TRBJ2-7, with D perhaps TRBD1 (6 bases). CDR1 is MDHEN, CDR2 SYDVKM, per germline. V gave up 3 bases and J gave up 6 bases, with 9 bases separating them. This CDR3 is built from 12 residues.

The gene calls are TRBV20-1 and TRBJ2-4; 7 bases line up with TRBD1. The CDR3 has 15 amino acids. Germline CDR1 reads DFQATT; CDR2 reads SNEGSKA (reference sequence). The junction had 12 bases not matched to a gene; V was cut back by 6 bases and J by 4 bases. CDR3 nucleotides: TGCAGTGCCCCCAAAAGACAGGGCCCTAAAAACATTCAGTACTTC. It translates to CSAPKRQGPKNIQYF.